The 15 T cell receptor beta chains reported below all come from one sample, sequenced in a study of regulatory T cells in long-lasting Graves disease. In building TCR beta libraries, iRepertoire HTBI primers were used together with Arm-PCR of CDR3 regions. TCRdb used MiXCR to reprocess the multiplex PCR reads, holding one entry per CDR3 protein. The table lists approximately 400,000 distinct CDR3 sequences, roughly 10% of them singletons. Time point in this sample: newly diagnosed GD, antithyroid drugs for less than 3 months. The TCR library was made from RNA that had been extracted from PBMCs in TRIzol. This sample also belongs to another study, concerning T cells in Graves' hyperthyroidism and ophthalmopathy.

The sequencing here drew on peripheral blood mononuclear cells (PBMCs), taken at new diagnosis, from a patient treated with antithyroid drugs. The receptors derive from a woman younger than 30 with Graves disease.

This clonotype appeared many times. The chain recombines TRBV7-6 with TRBJ2-2, with 12 bases matching TRBD2. CDR1 is SGHVS, CDR2 FNYEAQ, per germline. The CDR3 consists of 15 residues. The junction had 3 bases not matched to a gene; V was cut back by 6 bases and J by 4 bases. CDR3 protein: CASSSGLAGTGELFF. CDR3 coding DNA: TGTGCCAGCAGTTCGGGACTAGCGGGCACCGGGGAGCTGTTTTTT.

The CDR3 coding sequence is TGTGCCAGCAGCTTAACCACAGGGAGCTCCTACGAGCAGTACTTC. Translation: CASSLTTGSSYEQYF. The chain joins TRBV7-3 to TRBJ2-7, with D perhaps TRBD1 (6 bases). The CDR3 has 15 residues. Trimming removed 0 bases at V and 0 bases at J, with 9 bases between. The germline gives CDR1 SGHTA, CDR2 FQGTGA. The variable domain in full, with the rest retrieved from reference TRBV7-3 and TRBJ2-7, is GAGVSQTPSNKVTEKGKYVELRCDPISGHTALYWYRQSLGQGPEFLIYFQGTGAADDSGLPNDRFFAVRPEGSVSTLKIQRTERGDSAVYLCASSLTTGSSYEQYFGPGTRLTVT.

For this clonotype: A much larger clonotype is one base distant, so this may be a read error. V is TRBV6-1 and J is TRBJ1-1; TRBD1 is a possible D gene (6 bases). The CDR3 extends over 13 amino acids. Germline V CDR1 and CDR2: MNHNS, SASEGT. The CDR3 loop reads CATRTVGNTGAFF. DNA of the CDR3: TGTGCCACTAGGACAGTTGGGAACACTGGAGCTTTCTTT.

This clonotype occurred a few times. The J gene is TRBJ2-5, the V gene TRBV15; no definite D call. This CDR3 is built from 13 residues. Germline V gene lookup returns CDR1 LNHNV and CDR2 YYDKDF (reference sequence). V was pared by 1 base and J by 2 bases, with 5 bases between. The CDR3 here is CATSRVNQETQYF. In DNA form, the CDR3 reads TGTGCCACCAGCAGAGTAAATCAAGAGACCCAGTACTTC.

The J gene is TRBJ1-1, the V gene TRBV20-1; weak D call: TRBD1 (6 bases). Germline V gene data show CDR1 as DFQATT and CDR2 as SNEGSKA (reference sequence). The CDR3 is 14 amino acids. The V and J ends lost 6 bases and 3 bases respectively, with 17 bases between them. The CDR3 nucleotides are TGCAGTGCAAAACGGGGGGGGCGTGACACTGAAGCTTTCTTT. Protein sequence: CSAKRGGRDTEAFF.

This clonotype has only a few counts. The V gene is TRBV28, the J gene TRBJ2-1; D gene ambiguous. V was trimmed by 5 bases and J by 13 bases, leaving 15 bases between them. The CDR3 covers 12 residues. CDR1 is MDHEN and CDR2 is SYDVKM in the germline V gene. CDR3 nucleotides: TGTGCCAGCAGTCTTTTCGGGCTAGTACAGTTCTTC. Its protein is CASSLFGLVQFF.

Only a few counts were recorded for this clonotype. V and J are TRBV6-1 and TRBJ1-1; the match to TRBD1 covers 8 bases. The CDR3 is 14 residues long. With V trimmed by 5 bases and J by 3 bases, 5 bases remained unmatched. Germline V gives CDR1 MNHNS, CDR2 SASEGT. In DNA form, the CDR3 reads TGTGCCAGCAGTCCCCAGGGGGCCTACACTGAAGCTTTCTTT. It is translated as CASSPQGAYTEAFF.

This clonotype has just a few counts. The gene calls are TRBV19 and TRBJ1-5; tentative D call: TRBD1 (5 bases). The CDR3 length is 14 residues. Germline CDR1 LNHDA, CDR2 SQIVND (reference sequence). V lost 5 bases and J lost 6, with 14 bases in between. The CDR3 DNA follows: TGTGCCAGTAGTCCTTGGCAGGGAAGTCAGCCCCAGCATTTT. This gives the protein CASSPWQGSQPQHF.

This clonotype was detected many times. V and J are TRBV20-1 and TRBJ2-2; D unclear. V dropped 1 base and J dropped 2 bases, with 5 bases sitting between them. This CDR3 spans 13 amino acids. Germline V CDR1 and CDR2: DFQATT, SNEGSKA (reference sequence). The DNA for the CDR3 is TGCAGTGCTAGAGGGTTCAACACCGGGGAGCTGTTTTTT. Amino acid sequence: CSARGFNTGELFF.

CDR3 DNA sequence: TGTGCCAGCAGCCAAACCCCTCGGCCTCCCGGGACAAAGGTACAGGCCTTCTTCTCTTACGAGCAGTACGTC. Its translation is CASSQTPRPPGTKVQAFFSYEQYV. The gene calls are TRBV3-2 and TRBJ2-7; TRBD1 reflects the table's D call only, with no check against the DNA. TRBV3-2 is a pseudogene locus. The CDR3 totals 24 residues.

This clonotype has ten or more counts. V gene TRBV6-2 or TRBV6-3 combines with J gene TRBJ1-5; D is unclear. The CDR3 has 14 residues. V shed 3 bases and J shed 5 bases, with 11 bases lying between them. In germline, CDR1 is MNHEY, CDR2 SVGEGT. The DNA for the CDR3 is TGTGCCAGCAGTTATGGGCGGTTTGATCAGCCCCAGCATTTT. Its protein is CASSYGRFDQPQHF.

At least ten counts were recorded for this clonotype. This rearrangement joins TRBV20-1 to TRBJ2-1, with 8 bases lining up with TRBD2. The V segment lost 6 bases and the J segment 4 bases; nucleotides outside the gene matches: 14. The CDR3 contains 16 residues. From germline, CDR1 is DFQATT and CDR2 SNEGSKA (reference sequence). This CDR3 is CSASGTSGTKYNEQFF. The CDR3 nucleotides are TGCAGTGCCTCGGGTACTAGCGGAACCAAATACAATGAGCAGTTCTTC.

The rearrangement joins TRBV28 to TRBJ2-3; 15 bases are shared with TRBD2. Germline-derived CDR1 and CDR2 are MDHEN and SYDVKM. This CDR3 comprises 16 residues. The ends lost 6 bases at V and 2 bases at J; junction bases unmatched: 3. CDR3 sequence reads: CASSRTSGRATDTQYF. Written as DNA, the CDR3 is TGTGCCAGCAGCCGGACTAGCGGGAGGGCCACAGATACGCAGTATTTT.

There are many counts of this clonotype. The chain has TRBV7-8 and TRBJ2-7; D gene ambiguous. The CDR3 spans 13 residues. Trimming left V 3 bases short and J 5 bases short, with 11 bases between. The germline V gene encodes CDR1 SGHVS and CDR2 FQNEAQ. Here the CDR3 reads CASSLGRINEQYF. CDR3 bases: TGTGCCAGCAGCTTGGGCAGGATTAACGAGCAGTACTTC.

This clonotype was seen many times. This chain connects TRBV29-1 to TRBJ1-2; 11 nucleotides line up with TRBD1. CDR3 length: 13 residues. Germline trimming cut 7 bases from V and 8 bases from J; bases unmatched to any gene: 9. Germline values: CDR1 SQVTM, CDR2 ANQGSEA. The chain's CDR3 is CSALGQGARGYTF. The CDR3, as DNA: TGCAGCGCATTAGGACAGGGGGCGCGCGGCTACACCTTC.